The entry below describes one TCR beta chain. This sample is part of a study of blood T cell repertoires in COVID-19. Here immunoSEQ multiplex PCR was the method, and the copy in TCRdb shows in-frame clones only, minus some. Of 100,000 to 120,000 clones listed, less than 75% are singletons. Looked up from germline, CDR1 is LNHDA and CDR2 is SQIVND (reference sequence). The CDR3 runs to 14 residues. Deletions cut 9 bases from V and 1 base from J, with 13 bases between. The sequencing input was peripheral blood. The rearrangement uses TRBV19 and TRBJ1-3; possibly TRBD1 for D (5 bases). This clonotype originated in a woman in her sixties with acute or convalescent COVID-19. The CDR3 region is CASLLQGSGNTIYF. The CDR3 bases are TGTGCCAGCCTTCTTCAGGGATCTGGAAACACCATATATTTT. The full variable domain, its missing parts supplied by reference TRBV19 and TRBJ1-3, is DGGITQSPKYLFRKEGQNVTLSCEQNLNHDAMYWYRQDPGQGLRLIYYSQIVNDFQKGDIAEGYSVSREKKESFPLTVTSAQKNPTAFYLCASLLQGSGNTIYFGEGSWLTVV.